This TCR beta chain was obtained from a study of T cell responses to AZD1222 COVID-19 vaccine. The CDR3 extends over 14 amino acids. Trimming removed 9 bases from V and 4 bases from J, with 16 bases in between. CDR1 WNHNN and CDR2 SYGVQD come from the germline V gene (reference sequence). Worth noting for this clone: What it recognizes is unknown.

The data were produced by immunoSEQ multiplex PCR, yet TCRdb's version contains in-frame clones alone and is incomplete. This table has about 120,000 clones, about 86% appearing once. Study observations and caveats: Among AZD1222 vaccinees, only six were seropositive at baseline. Along spike, vaccine-associated CD4 TCRs were found throughout, with dominance at 160-218 and 743-854. Donor demographics were predominantly white British with a female majority; clonal diversity may be underestimated.

The material was peripheral blood, obtained on day 0 of AZD1222 vaccination. This clonotype was obtained from an adult in good health. The chain uses TRBV10-1 and TRBJ2-1; D remains unclear. For the CDR3, the DNA is TGCGCCAGTAATCGGCAGGCCAAATACAATGAGCAGTTCTTC. It specifies CASNRQAKYNEQFF.